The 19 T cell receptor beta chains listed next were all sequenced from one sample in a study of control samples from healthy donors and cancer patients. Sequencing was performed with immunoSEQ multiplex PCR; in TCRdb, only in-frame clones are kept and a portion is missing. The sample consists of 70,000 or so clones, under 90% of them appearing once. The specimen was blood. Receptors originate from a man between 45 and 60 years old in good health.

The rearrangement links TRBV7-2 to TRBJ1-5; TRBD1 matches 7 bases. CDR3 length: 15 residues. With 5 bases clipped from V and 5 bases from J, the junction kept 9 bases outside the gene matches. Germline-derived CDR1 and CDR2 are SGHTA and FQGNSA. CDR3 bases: TGTGCCAGCAGCCTCGGACAGGCAGTCGATCAGCCCCAGCATTTT. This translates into CASSLGQAVDQPQHF.

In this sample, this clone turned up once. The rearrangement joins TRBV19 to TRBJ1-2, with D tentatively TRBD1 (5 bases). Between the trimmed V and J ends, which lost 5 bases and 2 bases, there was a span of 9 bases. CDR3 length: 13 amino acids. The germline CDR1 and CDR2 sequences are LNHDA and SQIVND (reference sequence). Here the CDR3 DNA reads TGTGCCAGTAGTCGACAGAAAAACTATGGCTACACCTTC. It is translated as CASSRQKNYGYTF.

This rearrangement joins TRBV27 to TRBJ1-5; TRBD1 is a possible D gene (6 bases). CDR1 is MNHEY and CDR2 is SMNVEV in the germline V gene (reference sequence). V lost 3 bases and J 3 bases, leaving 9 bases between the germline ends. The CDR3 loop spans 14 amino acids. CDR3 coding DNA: TGTGCCAGCAGTTTTCAGGGGTCCAATCAGCCCCAGCATTTT. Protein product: CASSFQGSNQPQHF.

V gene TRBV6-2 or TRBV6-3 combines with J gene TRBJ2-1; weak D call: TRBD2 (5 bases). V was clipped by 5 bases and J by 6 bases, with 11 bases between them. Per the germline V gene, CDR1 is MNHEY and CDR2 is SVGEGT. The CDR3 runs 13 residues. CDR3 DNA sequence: TGTGCCAGCAGTCACGACTATTCCAATGAGCAGTTCTTC. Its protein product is CASSHDYSNEQFF.

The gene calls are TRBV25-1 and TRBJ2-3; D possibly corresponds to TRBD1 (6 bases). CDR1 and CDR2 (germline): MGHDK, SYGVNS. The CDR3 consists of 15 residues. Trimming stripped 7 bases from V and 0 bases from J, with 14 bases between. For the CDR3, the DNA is TGTGCCAGCACCAGGACAGAATTAAGCACAGATACGCAGTATTTT. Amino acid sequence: CASTRTELSTDTQYF.

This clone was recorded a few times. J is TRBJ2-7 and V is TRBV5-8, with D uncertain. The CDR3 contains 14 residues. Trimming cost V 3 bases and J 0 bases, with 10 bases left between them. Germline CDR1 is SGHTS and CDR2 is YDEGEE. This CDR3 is CASSSSGLSYEQYF. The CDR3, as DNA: TGTGCCAGCAGCTCATCGGGCCTCTCCTACGAGCAGTACTTC. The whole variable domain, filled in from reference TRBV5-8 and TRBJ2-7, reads EAGVTQSPTHLIKTRGQQATLRCSPISGHTSVYWYQQALGLGLQFLLWYDEGEERNRGNFPPRFSGRQFPNYSSELNVNALELEDSALYLCASSSSGLSYEQYFGPGTRLTVT.

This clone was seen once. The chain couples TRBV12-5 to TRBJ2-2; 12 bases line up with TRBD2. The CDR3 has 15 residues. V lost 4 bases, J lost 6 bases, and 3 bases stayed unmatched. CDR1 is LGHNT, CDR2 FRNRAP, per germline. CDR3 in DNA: TGTGCTAGTGGTTCTAGCGGGAGGGCCTCCGGGGAGCTGTTTTTT. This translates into CASGSSGRASGELFF.

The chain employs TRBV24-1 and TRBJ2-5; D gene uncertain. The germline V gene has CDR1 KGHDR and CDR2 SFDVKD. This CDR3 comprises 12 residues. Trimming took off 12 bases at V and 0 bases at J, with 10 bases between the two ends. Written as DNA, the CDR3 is TGTGCCCGGTCGGGCAACCAAGAGACCCAGTACTTC. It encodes CARSGNQETQYF.

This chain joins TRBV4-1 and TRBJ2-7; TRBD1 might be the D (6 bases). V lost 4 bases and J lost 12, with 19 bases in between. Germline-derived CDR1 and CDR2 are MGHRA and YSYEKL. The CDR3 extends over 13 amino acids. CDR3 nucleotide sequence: TGCGCCAGCAGCCTCGAAGACTACAGGGCCCCGTACTTC. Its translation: CASSLEDYRAPYF.

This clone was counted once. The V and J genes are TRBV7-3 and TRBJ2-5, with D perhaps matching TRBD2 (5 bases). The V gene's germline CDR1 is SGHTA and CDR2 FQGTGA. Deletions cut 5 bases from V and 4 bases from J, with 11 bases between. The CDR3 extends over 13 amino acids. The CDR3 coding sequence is TGTGCCAGCAGCCCCGGCGGAGGAGAGACCCAGTACTTC. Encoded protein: CASSPGGGETQYF.

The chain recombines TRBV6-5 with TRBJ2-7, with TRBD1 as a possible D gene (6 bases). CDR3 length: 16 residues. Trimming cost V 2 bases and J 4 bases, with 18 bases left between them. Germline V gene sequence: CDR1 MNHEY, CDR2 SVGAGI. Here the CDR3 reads CASSYTKDSMGYEQYF. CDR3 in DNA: TGTGCCAGCAGTTACACGAAGGACAGTATGGGGTACGAGCAGTACTTC.

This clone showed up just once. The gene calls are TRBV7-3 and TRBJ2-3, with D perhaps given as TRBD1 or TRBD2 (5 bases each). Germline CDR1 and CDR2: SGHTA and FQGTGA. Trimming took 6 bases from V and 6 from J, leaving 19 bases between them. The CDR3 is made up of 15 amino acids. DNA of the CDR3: TGTGCCAGCAGACCCGGGGCTGGCACTGGGGATACGCAGTATTTT. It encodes CASRPGAGTGDTQYF.

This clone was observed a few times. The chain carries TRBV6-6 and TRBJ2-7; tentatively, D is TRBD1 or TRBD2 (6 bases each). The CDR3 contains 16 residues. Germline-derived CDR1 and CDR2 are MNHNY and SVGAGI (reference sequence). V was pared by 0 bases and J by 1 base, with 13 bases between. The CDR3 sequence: CASSYSDGGLSYEQYF. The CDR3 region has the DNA TGTGCCAGCAGTTACTCGGATGGGGGGCTTTCCTACGAGCAGTACTTC.

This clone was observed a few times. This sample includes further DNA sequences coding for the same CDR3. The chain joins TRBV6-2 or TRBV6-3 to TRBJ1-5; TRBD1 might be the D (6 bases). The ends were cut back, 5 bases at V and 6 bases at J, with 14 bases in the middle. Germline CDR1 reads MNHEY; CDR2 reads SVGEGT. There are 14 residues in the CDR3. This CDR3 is CASSRAGVGQPQHF. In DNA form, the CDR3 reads TGTGCCAGCAGTAGGGCAGGGGTGGGTCAGCCCCAGCATTTT.

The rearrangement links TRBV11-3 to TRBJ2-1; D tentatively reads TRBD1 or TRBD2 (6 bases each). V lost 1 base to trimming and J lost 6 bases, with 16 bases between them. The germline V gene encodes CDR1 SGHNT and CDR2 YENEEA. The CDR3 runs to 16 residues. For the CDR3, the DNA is TGTGCCAGCAGCTTAGCCTCCCGGGGGCAGGGCAATGAGCAGTTCTTC. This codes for CASSLASRGQGNEQFF.

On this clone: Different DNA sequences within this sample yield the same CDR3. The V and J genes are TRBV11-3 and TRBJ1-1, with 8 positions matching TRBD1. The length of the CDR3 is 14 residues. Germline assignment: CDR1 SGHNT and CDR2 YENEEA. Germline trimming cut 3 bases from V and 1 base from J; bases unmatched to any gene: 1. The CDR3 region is CASSFTGGNTEAFF. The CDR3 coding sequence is TGTGCCAGCAGCTTTACAGGGGGGAACACTGAAGCTTTCTTT.

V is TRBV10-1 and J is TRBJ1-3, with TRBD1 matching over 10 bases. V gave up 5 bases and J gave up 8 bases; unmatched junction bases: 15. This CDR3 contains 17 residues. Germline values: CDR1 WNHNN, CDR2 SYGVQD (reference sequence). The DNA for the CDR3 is TGCGCCAGCAGTCCCGACCTAGCGGGACAGGGGTTATACACCATATATTTT. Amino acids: CASSPDLAGQGLYTIYF.

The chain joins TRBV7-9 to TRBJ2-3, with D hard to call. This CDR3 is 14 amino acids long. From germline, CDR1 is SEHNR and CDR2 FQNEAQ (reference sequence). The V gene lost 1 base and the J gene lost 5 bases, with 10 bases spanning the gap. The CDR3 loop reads CASSLGILLDTQYF. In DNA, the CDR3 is TGTGCCAGCAGCTTAGGGATATTGCTAGATACGCAGTATTTT.

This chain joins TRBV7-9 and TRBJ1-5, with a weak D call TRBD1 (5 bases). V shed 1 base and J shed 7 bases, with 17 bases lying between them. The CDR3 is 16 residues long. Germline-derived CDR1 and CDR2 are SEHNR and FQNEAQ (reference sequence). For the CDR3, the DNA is TGTGCCAGCAGCTTAGGAGGGGACCCTCACGGCCAGCCCCAGCATTTT. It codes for CASSLGGDPHGQPQHF.